Shown below are 31 T cell receptor beta chains from a single sample sequenced in a study of early T cells in non-severe SARS-CoV-2 infection. TCRdb used MiXCR to reprocess the 5' RACE reads, holding one entry per CDR3 protein. The table lists around 23,000 distinct CDR3 sequences, 5.3% of them singletons. The sample consisted of whole blood. These receptors came from an adult who was a healthcare worker with PCR-confirmed SARS-CoV-2 infection or an uninfected control (not recorded which).

By its share, this clonotype is medium-sized. The V call is TRBV7-6, the J call TRBJ2-3; weak D call: TRBD1 (6 bases). Between the trimmed V and J ends, which lost 4 bases and 0 bases, there was a span of 14 bases. The germline V gene has CDR1 SGHVS and CDR2 FNYEAQ. The CDR3 is 16 amino acids. This CDR3 reads CASSSNGQGSTDTQYF. The CDR3 DNA follows: TGTGCCAGCAGCTCCAATGGGCAGGGGAGCACAGATACGCAGTATTTT.

In its sample, this clonotype was seen many times. The chain's CDR3 is CASSPPLAGGKDTQYF. The CDR3 DNA is TGTGCCAGCTCACCACCCCTAGCGGGAGGGAAAGATACGCAGTATTTT. The chain employs TRBV18 and TRBJ2-3; the match to TRBD2 covers 12 bases. With V trimmed by 0 bases and J by 5 bases, 3 bases remained unmatched. This CDR3 has 16 amino acids. Germline V CDR1 and CDR2: KGHSH, LQKENI.

This clonotype was seen only a few times. In DNA, the CDR3 is TGTGCCAGCAGAGCTAGCGGGAGCTATGAGCAGTTCTTC. Its protein is CASRASGSYEQFF. The V and J genes are TRBV6-1 and TRBJ2-1, with TRBD2 identical over 10 bases. Trimming cost V 6 bases and J 8 bases; bases outside gene matches: 4. The CDR3 contains 13 residues. The germline CDR1 and CDR2 sequences are MNHNS and SASEGT.

This clonotype has a count of ten or more. The CDR3 DNA reads as TGTGCCAGCAGCCAAGGGGAAATTTACAATGAGCAGTTCTTC. This codes for CASSQGEIYNEQFF. The chain has TRBV14 and TRBJ2-1; D gene uncertain. Trimming took 1 base from V and 4 from J, leaving 8 bases between them. Germline values: CDR1 SGHDN, CDR2 FVKESK. CDR3 length equals 14 residues.

This clonotype was seen repeatedly, ten times or more. V is TRBV7-2 and J is TRBJ2-7; 8 bases are shared with TRBD2. CDR1 is SGHTA and CDR2 is FQGNSA in the germline V gene. Germline trimming cut 5 bases from V and 4 bases from J; bases unmatched to any gene: 7. The CDR3 consists of 14 residues. The CDR3 DNA is TGTGCCAGCAGCCCTTCGGGACTAGTGTACGAGCAGTACTTC. As protein: CASSPSGLVYEQYF. Filled out from reference TRBV7-2 and TRBJ2-7, the complete variable domain reads GAGVSQSPSNKVTEKGKDVELRCDPISGHTALYWYRQSLGQGLEFLIYFQGNSAPDKSGLPSDRFSAERTGGSVSTLTIQRTQQEDSAVYLCASSPSGLVYEQYFGPGTRLTVT.

This clonotype was seen repeatedly, ten times or more. The gene calls are TRBV4-3 and TRBJ2-5, with TRBD2 as a possible D gene (6 bases). The germline V and J ends were trimmed by 4 bases and 5 bases, with 20 bases remaining between them. Germline assignment: CDR1 LGHNA and CDR2 YSLEER. CDR3 length equals 16 residues. The CDR3 is CASSPWGTQKGETQYF. The CDR3 DNA reads as TGCGCCAGCAGCCCATGGGGGACTCAGAAAGGCGAGACCCAGTACTTC.

This clonotype was observed many times. V gene TRBV20-1 combines with J gene TRBJ2-1; TRBD2 agrees at 12 bases. CDR1 is DFQATT, CDR2 SNEGSKA, per germline (reference sequence). The junction had 17 bases not matched to a gene; V was cut back by 6 bases and J by 8 bases. The length of the CDR3 is 17 residues. Here the CDR3 DNA reads TGCAGTGCCCGGGGGTCGCTAGCGGGAGGGCCTTCGGATGAGCAGTTCTTC. It translates to CSARGSLAGGPSDEQFF.

This clonotype has at least ten counts. V gene TRBV20-1 combines with J gene TRBJ2-1, with 7 bases fitting TRBD1. The V gene's germline CDR1 is DFQATT and CDR2 SNEGSKA (reference sequence). The J segment lost 2 bases and the V segment lost 2 bases, leaving 6 bases of the junction unmatched. This CDR3 contains 15 residues. The CDR3 reads CSARPRQGTYNEQFF. As DNA, the CDR3 is TGCAGTGCTAGACCCAGACAGGGAACCTACAATGAGCAGTTCTTC.

This clonotype appeared many times. The gene calls are TRBV20-1 and TRBJ2-7, with TRBD2 as a possible D gene (5 bases). Germline V gene sequence: CDR1 DFQATT, CDR2 SNEGSKA (reference sequence). The CDR3 loop spans 15 amino acids. Trimming removed 6 bases from V and 3 bases from J, with 21 bases in between. The CDR3 nucleotides are TGCAGTGCCAAATCCGAACTAACCGGGGACTACGAGCAGTACTTC. This translates into CSAKSELTGDYEQYF.

In this sample, this clonotype turned up many times. The chain links TRBV6-2 or TRBV6-3 to TRBJ1-3; D gene ambiguous. CDR1 and CDR2 (germline): MNHEY, SVGEGT. V lost 2 bases to trimming and J lost 4 bases, with 6 bases between them. This CDR3 is built from 13 residues. In nucleotides, the CDR3 is TGTGCCAGCAGTTACCGGTCCGGAAACACCATATATTTT. It specifies CASSYRSGNTIYF.

This clonotype was found a few times. This sequence joins TRBV29-1 and TRBJ2-7, with 10 nucleotides matching TRBD2. Germline CDR1 and CDR2: SQVTM and ANQGSEA. J gave up 4 bases and V 7 bases, and 7 bases lay outside the gene matches. This CDR3 region has 13 residues. Here the CDR3 DNA reads TGCAGCGCTAGGGCTAGCGGGAGTTACGAGCAGTACTTC. This sequence encodes CSARASGSYEQYF.

This clonotype is classed as medium-sized. V usage is TRBV20-1 and J usage is TRBJ2-7, with TRBD2 identical over 10 bases. V was pared by 6 bases and J by 1 base, with 3 bases of the junction left unmatched. The CDR3 covers 13 residues. Germline CDR1 DFQATT, CDR2 SNEGSKA (reference sequence). The CDR3 sequence is CSAASGRSYEQYF. The CDR3 bases are TGCAGTGCCGCTAGCGGGAGATCCTACGAGCAGTACTTC.

This clonotype has at least ten counts. The V call is TRBV20-1, the J call TRBJ2-5; possibly TRBD2 for D (6 bases). There are 15 residues in the CDR3. Germline values: CDR1 DFQATT, CDR2 SNEGSKA (reference sequence). V lost 0 bases, J lost 1 base, and 12 bases lay in between. The CDR3 here is CSARDGGAAQETQYF. CDR3 nucleotides: TGCAGTGCTAGAGATGGCGGGGCTGCCCAAGAGACCCAGTACTTC.

There are many counts of this clonotype. This sequence joins TRBV10-3 and TRBJ1-2; D is ambiguous. The CDR3 has 13 residues. V was shortened by 6 bases and J by 4 bases, with 12 bases between the two germline ends. CDR1 and CDR2 from the germline V gene are ENHRY and SYGVKD. The CDR3 loop reads CAIRDGSFYGYTF. As DNA, the CDR3 is TGTGCCATCAGGGACGGATCCTTCTATGGCTACACCTTC.

Only a few counts were recorded for this clonotype. The V call is TRBV6-1, the J call TRBJ2-3; weak D call: TRBD2 (7 bases). Germline CDR1 reads MNHNS; CDR2 reads SASEGT. Trimming took 1 base from V and 2 from J, leaving 13 bases between them. The CDR3 totals 16 residues. CDR3 amino acids: CASSEGRGRATDTQYF. In nucleotides, the CDR3 is TGTGCCAGCAGTGAAGGGAGGGGGAGGGCCACAGATACGCAGTATTTT.

The J gene is TRBJ2-1, the V gene TRBV11-2, with 7 bases that match TRBD2. The trim removed 5 bases at V and 6 bases at J, leaving 10 bases unmatched. Germline V gene lookup returns CDR1 SGHAT and CDR2 FQNNGV. The CDR3 is 15 residues long. The CDR3 DNA reads as TGTGCCAGCAGCCAGCGGGAACCGAGGGGCAATGAGCAGTTCTTC. It translates to CASSQREPRGNEQFF.

The gene calls are TRBV2 and TRBJ2-5; the match to TRBD1 covers 9 bases. The trim removed 5 bases at V and 5 bases at J, leaving 9 bases unmatched. Germline lookup yields CDR1 SNHLY and CDR2 FYNNEI. The CDR3 extends over 15 amino acids. CDR3 sequence reads: CASSQPGQGYETQYF. CDR3 in DNA: TGTGCCAGCAGTCAACCGGGACAGGGCTACGAGACCCAGTACTTC. Together with reference TRBV2 and TRBJ2-5, the CDR3 gives the full variable domain: EPEVTQTPSHQVTQMGQEVILRCVPISNHLYFYWYRQILGQKVEFLVSFYNNEISEKSEIFDDQFSVERPDGSNFTLKIRSTKLEDSAMYFCASSQPGQGYETQYFGPGTRLLVL.

The chain uses TRBV12-3 or TRBV12-4 and TRBJ1-1; tentatively, D is TRBD1 (6 bases). CDR3 length: 15 amino acids. Trimming pared 1 base from V and 0 bases from J, leaving 9 bases between. The CDR3 is CASSLEGGMNTEAFF. CDR3 bases: TGTGCCAGCAGTTTAGAGGGGGGGATGAACACTGAAGCTTTCTTT.

The chain joins TRBV9 to TRBJ2-1, with TRBD2 matching 13 bases. J was trimmed by 12 bases and V by 0 bases; bases with no gene match: 12. This CDR3 is built from 17 residues. Germline assignment: CDR1 SGDLS and CDR2 YYNGEE. The DNA for the CDR3 is TGTGCCAGCAGCGTAGGGGTCCCTACTAGCGGGAGGGGGCGGCAGTTCTTC. It encodes CASSVGVPTSGRGRQFF.

Ten or more counts support this clonotype. The J gene is TRBJ1-2, the V gene TRBV28, with 7 positions matching TRBD1. CDR3 length: 15 amino acids. The germline V gene encodes CDR1 MDHEN and CDR2 SYDVKM. V lost 6 bases, J lost 1 base, and 8 bases stayed unmatched. The DNA of the CDR3 is TGTGCCAGCAGCCTGACAGGGATTCTTAACTATGGCTACACCTTC. This translates into CASSLTGILNYGYTF.

This clonotype was seen repeatedly, ten times or more. The rearrangement joins TRBV12-3 or TRBV12-4 to TRBJ2-3, with a tentative D call TRBD2 (7 bases). The CDR3 contains 13 residues. V was pared by 3 bases and J by 8 bases, with 12 bases between. The DNA of the CDR3 is TGTGCCAGCAGTTTCGGGGGGCGGGTTACGCAGTATTTT. Its translation is CASSFGGRVTQYF.

At least ten counts were recorded for this clonotype. This chain joins TRBV9 and TRBJ1-6; no clear D gene. The CDR3 has 13 amino acids. Germline V lookup: CDR1 SGDLS, CDR2 YYNGEE. Trimming shortened V by 0 bases and J by 6 bases, and 4 bases separated the two germline ends. The CDR3 sequence is CASSVEVNSPLHF. Here the CDR3 DNA reads TGTGCCAGCAGCGTAGAAGTTAATTCACCCCTCCACTTT.

The chain carries TRBV24-1 and TRBJ2-1; unclear D gene. Between the trimmed V and J ends, which lost 4 bases and 4 bases, there was a span of 13 bases. Germline V gene lookup returns CDR1 KGHDR and CDR2 SFDVKD. This CDR3 contains 15 residues. The CDR3 DNA follows: TGTGCCACCAGTGACACAAGGTTTCGATACAATGAGCAGTTCTTC. Translated: CATSDTRFRYNEQFF.

This clonotype was counted ten times or more. This rearrangement joins TRBV7-9 to TRBJ2-1; no clear D gene. The germline V and J ends were trimmed by 2 bases and 8 bases, with 4 bases remaining between them. There are 11 residues in the CDR3. The V gene's germline CDR1 is SEHNR and CDR2 FQNEAQ (reference sequence). CDR3 sequence reads: CASSLSHEQFF. The CDR3 DNA reads as TGTGCCAGCAGCTTATCCCATGAGCAGTTCTTC.

The table lists this clonotype with many counts. The chain links TRBV28 to TRBJ2-1; no clear D. The CDR3 spans 12 residues. Germline V gene lookup returns CDR1 MDHEN and CDR2 SYDVKM. Trimming removed 7 bases at V and 6 bases at J, with 10 bases between. CDR3 DNA: TGTGCCAGCACAGGTTTAGGCAATGAGCAGTTCTTC. This codes for CASTGLGNEQFF.

In its sample, this clonotype is medium-sized. The CDR3 nucleotides are TGCAGTGCTAGAGGTGGACAGCACTACGAGCAGTACTTC. Encoded protein: CSARGGQHYEQYF. The rearrangement uses TRBV20-1 and TRBJ2-7; D is possibly TRBD1 (6 bases). In germline, CDR1 is DFQATT, CDR2 SNEGSKA (reference sequence). V was clipped by 1 base and J by 3 bases, with 10 bases between them. The CDR3 sequence is 13 residues long.

This clonotype was recorded at least ten times. The J gene is TRBJ2-6, the V gene TRBV5-1; 9 bases fit TRBD1. J gave up 9 bases and V 7 bases, and 14 bases lay outside the gene matches. The CDR3 has 16 amino acids. Germline V gene data show CDR1 as SGHRS and CDR2 as YFSETQ. The CDR3 region is CASWDRDRKSNNVLTF. For the CDR3, the DNA is TGCGCCAGCTGGGACAGGGACCGGAAAAGCAACAACGTCCTGACTTTC.

There are a few counts of this clonotype. This sequence joins TRBV7-8 and TRBJ1-4; no clear D. The CDR3 is 15 residues long. The V end lost 3 bases, the J end lost 0 bases, and 8 bases lay between the germline ends. Germline V gene lookup returns CDR1 SGHVS and CDR2 FQNEAQ. CDR3 nucleotides: TGTGCCAGCAGCTTCTCCACAGCAACTAATGAAAAACTGTTTTTT. Translation: CASSFSTATNEKLFF.

There are many counts of this clonotype. The V and J genes are TRBV7-6 and TRBJ2-1; D is uncertain. The CDR3 is made up of 13 amino acids. CDR1 and CDR2 (germline): SGHVS, FNYEAQ. V was trimmed by 6 bases and J by 4 bases, leaving 10 bases between them. The DNA of the CDR3 is TGTGCCAGCAGTCTAGTCGAGTACAATGAGCAGTTCTTC. This encodes CASSLVEYNEQFF.

This clonotype was picked up many times. CDR3 DNA: TGTGCCAGCAGTTTAGATAGAACCAGCTCCTATAATTCACCCCTCCACTTT. Its translation: CASSLDRTSSYNSPLHF. The chain uses TRBV27 and TRBJ1-6; D gene ambiguous. From germline, CDR1 is MNHEY and CDR2 SMNVEV (reference sequence). V lost 2 bases and J lost 0, with 11 bases in between. The CDR3 length is 17 residues.

This clonotype was seen more than once but under ten times. The chain combines TRBV6-5 with TRBJ2-3, with 8 positions matching TRBD1. CDR3 size: 16 residues. Germline V gene data show CDR1 as MNHEY and CDR2 as SVGAGI. J was trimmed by 1 base and V by 4 bases; bases with no gene match: 7. CDR3 loop: CASSSPSTGGTDTQYF. In DNA form, the CDR3 reads TGTGCCAGCAGTTCCCCGTCGACAGGGGGCACAGATACGCAGTATTTT.